These T cell receptor beta chains were read from a single sample in a study of identical twins. TCRdb re-called the 5' RACE reads with MiXCR, one entry per CDR3 protein. This table has roughly 220,000 distinct CDR3 sequences, 6.5% to 8% appearing once. These data were likewise used in another study, on T cells expressing NK-cell markers.

The specimen sequenced was CD8+ T cells sorted from blood. The receptors originated from a woman between 18 and 29 years old in good health. Each CDR3 is given with its conserved first and last residue.

j_call v_call cdr3_aa
TRBJ2-3 TRBV12-3/TRBV12-4 CASSLGEVQYF
TRBJ1-5 TRBV27 CASSVGIYQPQHF
TRBJ1-2 TRBV12-3/TRBV12-4 CASSYLGEGGGYTF
TRBJ2-7 TRBV10-3 CAISELRGTLYF
TRBJ1-2 TRBV5-1 CASSSLGDGYTF
TRBJ1-5 TRBV7-9 CASSLGENQPQHF
TRBJ2-4 TRBV6-2/TRBV6-3 CASSYSGGRGAKNIQYF
TRBJ2-7 TRBV27 CASSLSWTQEQYF
TRBJ1-1 TRBV12-3/TRBV12-4 CASSRTGTGGTEAFF
TRBJ1-1 TRBV6-1 CATLGTGGTEAFF
TRBJ1-1 TRBV4-1 CASSLSGVEAFF
TRBJ2-2 TRBV27 CASSLHPGTGVTGELFF
TRBJ2-4 TRBV5-1 CASSLRWGIDGTKNIQYF
TRBJ2-5 TRBV12-3/TRBV12-4 CASSLGRGGETQYF
TRBJ2-7 TRBV6-5 CASSYRGFYEQYF
TRBJ2-1 TRBV10-3 CAISTGTTYNEQFF
TRBJ1-1 TRBV12-3/TRBV12-4 CASGLWGTEAFF
TRBJ2-7 TRBV20-1 CSAIPQRAAYEQYF
TRBJ2-7 TRBV6-5 CASSYSGSTRNEQYF
TRBJ2-4 TRBV5-5 CASSLARGPNLQYF
TRBJ2-7 TRBV7-2 CASSPGWGLHEQYF
TRBJ2-3 TRBV6-1 CAGRRGPTDADTQYF
TRBJ1-5 TRBV27 CASSLLGRVTMNQPQHF
TRBJ2-2 TRBV12-5 CASGYQGSIGELFF
TRBJ1-5 TRBV20-1 CSASTGWGKNQPQHF
TRBJ2-2 TRBV25-1 CATSPPSGNTGELFF
TRBJ1-2 TRBV12-3/TRBV12-4 CASRSGTGGRGYTF
TRBJ1-5 TRBV15 CATSSRHDNQPQHF
TRBJ2-7 TRBV6-1 CASSEWGVEQYF
TRBJ2-1 TRBV9 CASSVQFRTKVTDEQFF
TRBJ2-1 TRBV27 CASRRGSPNNEQFF
TRBJ2-1 TRBV5-1 CASSLGQGLEEQFF
TRBJ1-2 TRBV12-3/TRBV12-4 CASSSGTGLGYTF
TRBJ2-7 TRBV5-1 CASSLDSLSYEQYF
TRBJ1-1 TRBV19 CASSQRENLDTEAFF
TRBJ2-7 TRBV25-1 CASSDQGYEQYF
TRBJ2-1 TRBV6-5 CASSYSGTQRFF
TRBJ2-1 TRBV21-1 CASSALAGLNNEQFF
TRBJ2-1 TRBV7-2 CASSFAAGAYNEQFF
TRBJ2-5 TRBV7-2 CASSSPGLQETQYF
TRBJ2-1 TRBV12-3/TRBV12-4 CASSLAGGPNEQFF
TRBJ2-1 TRBV6-2/TRBV6-3 CASSYSTGGYNEQFF
TRBJ2-1 TRBV6-5 CASSYLGTGAGEQFF
TRBJ2-7 TRBV11-2 CASSLATKSYEQYF
TRBJ1-1 TRBV27 CASSRKGILNTEAFF
TRBJ2-1 TRBV27 CASSLETAYNEQFF
TRBJ1-4 TRBV9 CASSSRGGQGEKLFF
TRBJ1-6 TRBV11-2 CASSVEAGSGSPLHF
TRBJ1-3 TRBV6-1 CASSGLTGNTIYF
TRBJ2-3 TRBV7-2 CASSLRDVGDTQYF
TRBJ1-5 TRBV27 CASGQDRDSNQPQHF
TRBJ2-7 TRBV9 CASSVDRGGEQYF
TRBJ2-1 TRBV9 CASSVGGGFDEQFF
TRBJ2-6 TRBV12-3/TRBV12-4 CASSLGPGQGYTGANVLTF
TRBJ1-2 TRBV12-3/TRBV12-4 CASSLAQHYGYTF
TRBJ2-7 TRBV5-5 CASSLSGLTYEQYF
TRBJ2-1 TRBV7-9 CASGGAGNEQFF
TRBJ2-7 TRBV7-9 CASSSGSRYEQYF
TRBJ2-7 TRBV20-1 CSASGTSGRIPYEQYF